Each of the 2 T cell receptor beta chains below was sequenced from the same sample in a study of T cells in Graves' hyperthyroidism and ophthalmopathy. RNA transcripts provided the source from which TCR beta CDR3 regions were amplified. RT-PCR in the first round (using the HTBI primer set) targeted the TCR CDR3. TCRdb used MiXCR to reprocess the multiplex PCR reads, holding one entry per CDR3 protein. The sample includes 300,000 to 400,000 distinct CDR3 sequences, 15% to 20% of them seen just once. The sample taken for sequencing was blood. These receptors were obtained from a woman aged 45-65 years with Graves' hyperthyroidism.

In its sample, this clonotype was seen many times. The chain carries TRBV6-1 and TRBJ2-1, with D tentatively TRBD2 (6 bases). This CDR3 contains 14 residues. Germline lookup yields CDR1 MNHNS and CDR2 SASEGT. V gave up 7 bases and J gave up 10 bases, with 20 bases separating them. DNA for the CDR3: TGTGCCAGCAAGCCCGGGACTCCCGCTTACGAGCAGTTCTTC. It specifies CASKPGTPAYEQFF.

V and J are TRBV28 and TRBJ2-2; either TRBD1 or TRBD2 may supply D (5 bases each). CDR1 and CDR2 (germline): MDHEN, SYDVKM. V was trimmed by 8 bases and J by 2 bases, leaving 12 bases between them. This CDR3 comprises 14 residues. The CDR3 bases are TGTGCCAGCGGGGGTGGTCGCAACACCGGGGAGCTGTTTTTT. Translated, it gives CASGGGRNTGELFF. The whole variable domain, remainder taken from reference TRBV28 and TRBJ2-2, is DVKVTQSSRYLVKRTGEKVFLECVQDMDHENMFWYRQDPGLGLRLIYFSYDVKMKEKGDIPEGYSVSREKKERFSLILESASTNQTSMYLCASGGGRNTGELFFGEGSRLTVL.